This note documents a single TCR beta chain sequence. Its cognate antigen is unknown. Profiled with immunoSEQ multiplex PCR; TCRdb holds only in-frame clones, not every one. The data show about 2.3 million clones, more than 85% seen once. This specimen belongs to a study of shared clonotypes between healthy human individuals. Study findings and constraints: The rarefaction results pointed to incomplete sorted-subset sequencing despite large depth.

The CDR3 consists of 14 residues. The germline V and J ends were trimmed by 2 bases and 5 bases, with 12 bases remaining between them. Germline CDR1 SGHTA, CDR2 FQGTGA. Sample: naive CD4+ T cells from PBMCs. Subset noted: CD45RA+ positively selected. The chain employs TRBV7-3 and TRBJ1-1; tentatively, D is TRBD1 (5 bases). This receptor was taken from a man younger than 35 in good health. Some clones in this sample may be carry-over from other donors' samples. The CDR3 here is CASSLQPGKTEAFF. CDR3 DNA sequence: TGTGCCAGCAGCTTACAGCCAGGGAAAACTGAAGCTTTCTTT. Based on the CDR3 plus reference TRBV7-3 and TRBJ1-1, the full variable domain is GAGVSQTPSNKVTEKGKYVELRCDPISGHTALYWYRQSLGQGPEFLIYFQGTGAADDSGLPNDRFFAVRPEGSVSTLKIQRTERGDSAVYLCASSLQPGKTEAFFGQGTRLTVV.